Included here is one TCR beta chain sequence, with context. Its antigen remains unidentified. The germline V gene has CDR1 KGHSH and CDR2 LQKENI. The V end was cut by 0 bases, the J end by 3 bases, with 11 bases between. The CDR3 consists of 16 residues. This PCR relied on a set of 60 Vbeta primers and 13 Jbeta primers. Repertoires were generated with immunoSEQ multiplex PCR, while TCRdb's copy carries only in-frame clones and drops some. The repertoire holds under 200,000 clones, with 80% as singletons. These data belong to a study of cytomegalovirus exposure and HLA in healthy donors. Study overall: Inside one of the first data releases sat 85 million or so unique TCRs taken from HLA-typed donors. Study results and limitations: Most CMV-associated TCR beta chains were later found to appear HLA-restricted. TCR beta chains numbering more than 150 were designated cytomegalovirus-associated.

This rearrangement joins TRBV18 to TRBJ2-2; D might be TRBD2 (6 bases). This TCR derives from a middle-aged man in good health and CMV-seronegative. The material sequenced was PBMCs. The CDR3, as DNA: TGTGCCAGCTCACCACCAGGCGGGAAGGACACCGGGGAGCTGTTTTTT. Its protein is CASSPPGGKDTGELFF.